This T cell receptor (beta chain) is from a study of T-cell reconstitution after alpha-beta-depleted transplantation in children. This clonotype appeared a few times. CDR3 length equals 18 residues. V lost 2 bases and J lost 4; bases outside the gene matches: 13. CDR1 is MNHEY, CDR2 SVGEGT, per germline. Unique molecular identifiers were incorporated into the prepared TCRbeta library. TCRdb re-called the PCR reads through MiXCR, storing one row per CDR3 protein. The sample records hundreds of thousands of distinct CDR3 sequences, 15% to 20% being singletons. The J gene is TRBJ2-1, the V gene TRBV6-2 or TRBV6-3; 8 positions match TRBD2. Sample: PBMCs from the stem cell graft donor, taken from the stem cell graft. The TCR was taken from a human donor who donated a stem cell graft to a child with acute lymphoblastic leukemia. The CDR3 loop is CASSYPVTSGWGYNEQFF. DNA of the CDR3: TGTGCCAGCAGTTACCCCGTTACTAGCGGCTGGGGTTACAATGAGCAGTTCTTC.